This TCR beta chain was captured in a study of blood T cell repertoires in COVID-19. The overall study: Acute and convalescent COVID-19 specimens originated in the United States, Italy and Spain. PBMCs, B-cell-depleted T cells, or T cells provided the cDNA or gDNA that made up the material.

As originally analysed: Researchers report that nucleated cell counts were estimated from reference gene primer amplification. Profiling relied on immunoSEQ multiplex PCR, and the TCRdb table lists in-frame clones only, not all of them. V and J calls and clone size follow that table, whereas D and trimming were derived from the DNA. The profile covers roughly 150,000 clones, with about 87% appearing a single time and less than 3% taken by the ten largest. Germline assignment: CDR1 MNHNS and CDR2 SASEGT. CDR3 length equals 16 residues. V lost 2 bases, J lost 3 bases, and 8 bases stayed unmatched. Sequenced material: peripheral blood. The receptor comes from an elderly woman with COVID-19, enrolled during active disease. The rearrangement links TRBV6-1 to TRBJ2-7; 9 nucleotides align to TRBD1. The CDR3 nucleotides read TGTGCCAGCAGTGAAATGGTGGGACAGGGCTTCTACGAGCAGTACTTC. Protein: CASSEMVGQGFYEQYF.